The sequence of this TCR beta chain was determined in a study of human T cells and chemical hapten exposure. Findings and limits, study-wide: Following DPC sensitization, TCRs present above 1 in 1000 frequency showed no change.

One entry per CDR3 protein, called by TCRdb with MiXCR from the RACE reads. This sample yields some 250,000 distinct CDR3 sequences, of which just under 8% are seen a single time; roughly 1.2% belongs to the top ten. In germline, CDR1 is MNHEY, CDR2 SVGAGI. CDR3 size: 16 residues. The germline V and J ends were trimmed by 2 bases and 6 bases, with 19 bases remaining between them. The time point is: pre-sensitization, week 0. Treatment meaning: therapeutic diphenylcyclopropenone sensitization with weekly scalp DPC. In regard to this clonotype: Antigen: not known.

The input for sequencing was whole blood, taken in connection with sensitization to the hapten diphenylcyclopropenone (DPC). This clonotype originated in a man younger than 35 with alopecia areata. Some clones in this sample may be carry-over from other donors' samples. This rearrangement joins TRBV6-5 to TRBJ1-1; TRBD1 is a possible D gene (5 bases). CDR3 DNA: TGTGCCAGCAGTTACGCGGGGGACGGGAAGGACGCTGAAGCTTTCTTT. Its protein product is CASSYAGDGKDAEAFF.